The next 7 T cell receptor delta chains were all read from a single sample in a study of γδ T cells in repeated Plasmodium falciparum infection. TCRdb used CATT to re-call clones from the multiplex PCR reads. The sample contains 50,000 or so delta-chain clones, 1.6% of which appear only once. Flow sorting of PBMC yielded separate Vgamma9/Vdelta2+ and Vdelta2-negative gammadelta T cell populations for bulk repertoire analysis. The sequenced material came from gamma-delta T cells from blood. These receptors were taken from a pool of human donors (malaria-infected and uninfected, not separated).

Comments on this clone: Since a far larger clone is one base different, this is likely a read error. The same CDR3 is also encoded by other DNA sequences in this sample. The chain employs TRDV1 and TRDJ1; D perhaps matches TRDD2 (5 bases). TCRdb carries no J gene annotation; the J gene was assigned here by matching the DNA with germline. Trimming took off 4 bases at V and 3 bases at J, with 27 bases between the two ends. The CDR3 is made up of 19 amino acids. The germline CDR1 and CDR2 sequences are TSWWSYY and QGS. The CDR3 bases are TGTGCTCTTGGGGCTCCCCCTCCTCCCGGTCCTTCGTACGCCGATAAACTCATCTTT. This gives the protein CALGAPPPPGPSYADKLIF.

This clone has ten or more counts. The germline gene is not matched at one end of the junction; a read error may be the cause. J is TRDJ1 and V is TRAV38-2/DV8, with 11 bases aligning to TRDD3. This CDR3 has 24 amino acids. Looked up from germline, CDR1 is TSESDYY and CDR2 is QEAYKQQN. CDR3 DNA sequence: TGTGCTTATAGGAGCGCGCGTGTCCTGGTACTGGGGGATAGCGGTACCCATCACACCGATAGACTCATCTTT. Translated, it gives CAYRSARVLVLGDSGTHHTDRLIF.

In regard to this clone: This probably arose from a read error, given a far larger clone one base away. This sample includes further DNA sequences coding for the same CDR3. The rearrangement joins TRDV1 to TRDJ1; TRDD3 might be the D (5 bases). In the absence of a J gene in TCRdb, the DNA was matched to germline to assign it here. The CDR3 has 16 amino acids. Germline V gives CDR1 TSWWSYY, CDR2 QGS. V was cut by 3 bases and J by 0 bases, with 14 bases left in between. The CDR3 sequence is CALGEYRPGYTDKLIF. The CDR3 DNA follows: TGTGCTCTTGGGGAGTACCGTCCTGGGTACACCGATAAACTCATCTTT.

This clone appeared a few times. The TCRdb protein comes from a much larger clone and disagrees with this DNA's translation at residue 19, likely due to a read error; the protein given here is derived from the DNA. The V gene is TRDV3, the J gene TRDJ1; the D call may be TRDD2 or TRDD3 (7 bases each). CDR3 length equals 21 residues. Per germline, CDR1 TVYSNPD and CDR2 GDNSRS (reference sequence). The CDR3 bases are TGTGCCTCTCGCCTCCTTCCTCTACTGGGGATAATAAGCCCCTTCGTGGATAAACCCATCTTT. Translating it yields CASRLLPLLGIISPFVDKPIF.

This clone was recorded many times. The chain employs TRDV1 and TRDJ1, with D perhaps TRDD2 (6 bases). The CDR3 consists of 18 residues. V was pared by 5 bases and J by 1 base, with 23 bases between. CDR1 is TSWWSYY and CDR2 is QGS in the germline V gene. CDR3 nucleotide sequence: TGTGCTCTTGGGCCTCCTCCTTCCATCGTAGGAGTCACCGATAAACTCATCTTT. Translation gives CALGPPPSIVGVTDKLIF.

This clone was seen many times. The rearrangement links TRDV1 to TRDJ1; perhaps TRDD3 as D (6 bases). V was shortened by 7 bases and J by 3 bases, with 21 bases between the two germline ends. Per the germline V gene, CDR1 is TSWWSYY and CDR2 is QGS. The CDR3 is 16 amino acids. This CDR3 is CALAHWVPHDPDKLIF. CDR3 DNA sequence: TGTGCTCTTGCACACTGGGTGCCTCATGACCCCGATAAACTCATCTTT.

This clone has more than one count but fewer than ten. A read error is likely here: a far larger clone is one base away. Other DNA sequences in this sample translate to the same CDR3. The V gene is TRDV1, the J gene TRDJ3; TRDD3 matches 12 bases. TCRdb leaves out the J gene; it was filled in here by matching the DNA to germline. J lost 0 bases, V lost 2 bases, and 14 bases had no gene match. This CDR3 has 23 residues. Germline CDR1 TSWWSYY, CDR2 QGS. CDR3 DNA: TGTGCTCTTGGGGAATCAGCGAACGACTGGGGGATACCGAGCTCCTGGGACACCCGACAGATGTTTTTC. It codes for CALGESANDWGIPSSWDTRQMFF.